This is a list of T cell receptor beta chains from one sample in a study of blood T cells in healthy people across ages. TCRdb analysed the 5' RACE reads with MiXCR anew, one entry per CDR3 protein. The sample lists approximately 810,000 distinct CDR3 sequences, 35% to 40% occurring once. Material: blood. The receptors come from a man aged 18 to 30 in good health. Each CDR3 is given with its conserved first and last residue. The order of the fields is clone size, V gene, J gene, D gene, CDR3 protein, CDR3 DNA. A D gene is named only where the DNA matches it firmly. Not every row has a clone size; where given, it reads once, few, many or a size class.

>.|TRBV4-2|TRBJ2-3|.
CASSQEGGARDTQYF
TGTGCCAGCAGCCAAGAAGGGGGGGCTAGAGATACGCAGTATTTT
>few|TRBV7-9|TRBJ1-6|TRBD1
CASSSGRQGTETPLHF
TGTGCCAGCAGCTCAGGAAGACAGGGTACGGAGACACCCCTCCACTTT
>.|TRBV4-1|TRBJ1-4|.
CASSLKVTEGANEKLFF
TGCGCCAGCAGCCTCAAGGTAACGGAGGGGGCTAATGAAAAACTGTTTTTT
>few|TRBV6-1|TRBJ1-6|TRBD1
CASSRRRDRLVYNSPLHF
TGTGCCAGCAGCCGCCGCCGGGACAGGCTAGTCTATAATTCACCCCTCCACTTT
>.|TRBV18|TRBJ2-5|.
CASAPWDQETQYF
TGTGCCAGCGCACCTTGGGACCAAGAGACCCAGTACTTC
>few|TRBV30|TRBJ1-1|.
CAWRIQQNTEAFF
TGTGCCTGGAGAATACAGCAGAACACTGAAGCTTTCTTT
>once|TRBV5-6|TRBJ1-1|.
CASSPGTPDMNTEAFF
TGTGCCAGCAGCCCTGGGACACCTGACATGAACACTGAAGCTTTCTTT
>.|TRBV6-6|TRBJ1-1|.
CASSYVREGEAFF
TGTGCCAGCAGTTATGTCAGGGAGGGTGAAGCTTTCTTT
>.|TRBV27|TRBJ1-4|TRBD1
CASSLFTGASEKLFF
TGTGCCAGCAGTTTATTTACAGGGGCCAGCGAAAAACTGTTTTTT
>.|TRBV20-1|TRBJ2-7|TRBD2
CSGTSGESYEQYF
TGCAGTGGGACTAGCGGGGAGTCCTACGAGCAGTACTTC
>many|TRBV12-3/TRBV12-4|TRBJ2-3|TRBD1
CASSPTQGAQTDTQYF
TGTGCCAGCAGTCCTACACAGGGGGCGCAGACAGATACGCAGTATTTT
>many|TRBV12-3/TRBV12-4|TRBJ2-4|TRBD1
CASSSGQENIQYF
TGTGCCAGCAGTTCTGGACAGGAGAACATTCAGTACTTC
>.|TRBV5-1|TRBJ1-1|.
CASSVVGVGDTEAFF
TGCGCCAGCAGTGTCGTAGGGGTCGGGGACACTGAAGCTTTCTTT
>few|TRBV7-9|TRBJ1-6|TRBD1
CASSWDRGHRNSPLHF
TGTGCCAGCAGCTGGGACAGGGGACATAGGAATTCACCCCTCCACTTT